The clone carrying this TCR beta chain was seen a few times. The sample is drawn from a study of T cell repertoires in ileal Crohn's disease. The CDR3 has 12 amino acids. Germline V gene lookup returns CDR1 SGHAT and CDR2 FQNNGV. The V and J ends lost 5 bases and 4 bases respectively, with 8 bases between them. Included were adult ileal or ileocolonic Crohn's patients indicated for ileocolonic resection. The data were produced by immunoSEQ multiplex PCR, yet TCRdb's version contains in-frame clones alone and is incomplete. This sample yields approximately 30,000 clones, of which around three quarters are seen a single time; roughly 20% belongs to the top ten.

The source material was ileal tissue. The gene calls are TRBV11-2 and TRBJ1-2; no definite D call. The TCR originated in an adult with Crohn's disease. The CDR3 spells CASSPGPYGYTF. CDR3 sequence (DNA): TGTGCCAGCAGCCCGGGTCCCTATGGCTACACCTTC.